This TCR beta chain derives from a study of OX40 agonist ivuxolimab in advanced cancers. Study-level background: People in dose escalation had one of these cancers: hepatocellular carcinoma, melanoma, renal cell or head and neck cancer. Patients were roughly 83% male with ages roughly 20 to 85, mean 60. Having had anti-PD-1, anti-PD-L1 or anti-CTLA-4 therapy before was allowed, and approximately 40% had some.

This CDR3 has 14 amino acids. The ends were cut back, 1 base at V and 9 bases at J, with 10 bases in the middle. Germline CDR1 MGHRA, CDR2 YSYEKL. This table comes from immunoSEQ multiplex PCR, and its TCRdb copy is limited to in-frame clones, with some not included. This table holds roughly 51,000 clones, 70% to 90% found once. At baseline, cycle 4 day 1, and cycle 7 day 1, blood was sampled. The TCR comes from an adult with an advanced solid tumor such as melanoma, head and neck, liver or kidney cancer. The chain employs TRBV4-1 and TRBJ1-6; D remains ambiguous. The material was CD4+ or CD8+ T cells sorted from blood, obtained in a trial of the OX40 agonist ivuxolimab. In nucleotides, the CDR3 is TGCGCCAGCAGCCAAGGAGGTCGTGGTTCACCCCTCCACTTT. Amino acid sequence: CASSQGGRGSPLHF.